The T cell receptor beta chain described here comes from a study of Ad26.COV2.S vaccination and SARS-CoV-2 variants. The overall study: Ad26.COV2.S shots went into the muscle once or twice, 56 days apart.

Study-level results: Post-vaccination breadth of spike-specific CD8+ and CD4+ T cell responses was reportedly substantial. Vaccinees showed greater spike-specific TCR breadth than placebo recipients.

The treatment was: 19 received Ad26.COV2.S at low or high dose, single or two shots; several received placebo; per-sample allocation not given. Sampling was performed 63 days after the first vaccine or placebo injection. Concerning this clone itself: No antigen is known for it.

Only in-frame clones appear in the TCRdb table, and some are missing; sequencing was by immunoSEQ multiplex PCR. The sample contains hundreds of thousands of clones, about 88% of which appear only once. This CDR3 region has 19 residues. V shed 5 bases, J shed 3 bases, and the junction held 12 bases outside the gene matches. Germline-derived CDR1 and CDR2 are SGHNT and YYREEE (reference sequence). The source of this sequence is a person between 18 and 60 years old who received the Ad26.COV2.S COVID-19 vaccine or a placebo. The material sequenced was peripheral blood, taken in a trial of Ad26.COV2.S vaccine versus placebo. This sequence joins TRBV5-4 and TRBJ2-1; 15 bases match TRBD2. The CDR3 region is CASSSITGLAGGNYNEQFF. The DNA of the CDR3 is TGTGCCAGCAGTTCCATTACAGGACTAGCGGGGGGGAACTACAATGAGCAGTTCTTC.